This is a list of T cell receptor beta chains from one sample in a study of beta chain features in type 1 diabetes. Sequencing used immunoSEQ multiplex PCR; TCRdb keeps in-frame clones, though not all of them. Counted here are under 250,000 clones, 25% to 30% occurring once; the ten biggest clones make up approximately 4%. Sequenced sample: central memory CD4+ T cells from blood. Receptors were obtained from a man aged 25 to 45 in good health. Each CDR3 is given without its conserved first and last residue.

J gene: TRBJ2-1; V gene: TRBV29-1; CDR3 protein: SVEDLGAEQF
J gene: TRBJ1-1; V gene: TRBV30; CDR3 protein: AWKTANTEAF
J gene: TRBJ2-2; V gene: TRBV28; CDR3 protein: ASSLSGSNTGELF
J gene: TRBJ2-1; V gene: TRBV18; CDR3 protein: ASSPPGYNEQF
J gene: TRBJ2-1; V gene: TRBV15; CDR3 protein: ATSRPGAIGYDEQF
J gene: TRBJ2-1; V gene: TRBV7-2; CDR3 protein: ASSLARTVVEQF
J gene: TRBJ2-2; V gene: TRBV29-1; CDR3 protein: SVQVYTGELF
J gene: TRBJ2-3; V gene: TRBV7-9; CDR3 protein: ASSFGQGTDTQY
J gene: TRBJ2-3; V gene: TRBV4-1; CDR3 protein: ASSQVWADTQY
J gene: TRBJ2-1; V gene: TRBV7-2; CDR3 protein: ASSQTGAGDEQF
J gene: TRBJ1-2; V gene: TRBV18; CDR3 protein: ASSPPTGDGYT
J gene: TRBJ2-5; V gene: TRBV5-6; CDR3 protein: ASSGAGLSFGETQY
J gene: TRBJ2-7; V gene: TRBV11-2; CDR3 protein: ASSLEPSGIEQY
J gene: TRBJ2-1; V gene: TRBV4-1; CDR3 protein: ASSRQTGGVYDEQF
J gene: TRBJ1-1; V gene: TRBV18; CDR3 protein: ATRGGLDTEAF
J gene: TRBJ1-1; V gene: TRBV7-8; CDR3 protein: ASSTKGTEAF
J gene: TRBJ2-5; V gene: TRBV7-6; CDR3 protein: ASSSRGAGGLETQY
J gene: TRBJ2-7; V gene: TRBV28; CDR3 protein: ASSPETWDRGREQY
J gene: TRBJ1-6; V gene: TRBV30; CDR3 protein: AWSLGSSYNSPLH
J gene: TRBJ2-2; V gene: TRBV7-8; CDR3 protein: ASSYRVTGELF
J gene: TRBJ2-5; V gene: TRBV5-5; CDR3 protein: ASSWDQQVETQY
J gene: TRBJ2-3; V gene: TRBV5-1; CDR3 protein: ASSPGQVTDTQY
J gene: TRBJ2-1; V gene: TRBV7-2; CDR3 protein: ASSRKRGRLNEQF
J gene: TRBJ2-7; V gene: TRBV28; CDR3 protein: ASTSGQTISYEQY
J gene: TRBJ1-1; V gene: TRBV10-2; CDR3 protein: AAENGNLTEAF
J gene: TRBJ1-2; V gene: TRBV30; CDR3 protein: AWSVRGREIT
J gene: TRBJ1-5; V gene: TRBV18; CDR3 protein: ASSPEDRGRQPQH
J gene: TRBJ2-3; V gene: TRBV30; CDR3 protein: AWTSLAGADTQY
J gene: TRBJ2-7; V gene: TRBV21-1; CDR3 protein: ASSKGAGKY
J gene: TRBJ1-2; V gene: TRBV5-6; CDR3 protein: ASKADGPNYGYT
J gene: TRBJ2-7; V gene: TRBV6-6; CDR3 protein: ATRGGSYEQY
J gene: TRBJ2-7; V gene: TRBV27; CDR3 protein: ASSLAGALEQY
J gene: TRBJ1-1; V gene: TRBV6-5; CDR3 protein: ASRAQDLSGTEAF
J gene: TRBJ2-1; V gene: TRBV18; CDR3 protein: ASSQLAGPYNEQF
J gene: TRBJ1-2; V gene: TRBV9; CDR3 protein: ASSVDRSDGYT
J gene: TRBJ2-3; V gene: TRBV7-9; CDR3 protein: ASSRRLDADTQY
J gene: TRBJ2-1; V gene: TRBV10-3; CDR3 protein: AISERQGAYGQF
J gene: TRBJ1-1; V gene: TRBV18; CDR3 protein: ASSRQGSRTEAF
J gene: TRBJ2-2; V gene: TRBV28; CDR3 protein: ASSNSYGAVVSGELF
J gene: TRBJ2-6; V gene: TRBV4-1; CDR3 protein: ASSFPQGAGANVLT
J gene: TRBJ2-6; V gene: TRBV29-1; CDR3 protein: SVNEGAGANVLT
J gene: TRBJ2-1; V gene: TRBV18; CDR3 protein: ASSPFRDRGLREQF
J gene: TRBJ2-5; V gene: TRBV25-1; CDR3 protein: ASSDQRPGTQY
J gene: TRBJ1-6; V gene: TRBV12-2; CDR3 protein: AVPDRDFF
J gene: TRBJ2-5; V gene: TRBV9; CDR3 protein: ASSVGGLPQETQY
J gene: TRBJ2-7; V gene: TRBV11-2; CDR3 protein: ASSYARSEQY
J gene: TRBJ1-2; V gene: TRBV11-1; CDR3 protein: ASRPTDNYGYT
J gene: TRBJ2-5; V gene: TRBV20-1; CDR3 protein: SARGGETQY
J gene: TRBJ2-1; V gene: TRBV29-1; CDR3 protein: SGEEQPF
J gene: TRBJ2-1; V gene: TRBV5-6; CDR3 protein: ASNLFHRAGNNEQF
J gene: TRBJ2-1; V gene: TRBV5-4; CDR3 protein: ASSLGGGRSLGQF
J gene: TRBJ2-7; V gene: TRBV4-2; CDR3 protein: ASSQASAGSSYEQY
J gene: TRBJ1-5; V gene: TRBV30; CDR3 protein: AWSVHGYSNQPQH
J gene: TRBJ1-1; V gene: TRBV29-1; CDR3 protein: SVAGSRNTEAF
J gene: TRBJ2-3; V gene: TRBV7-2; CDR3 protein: ASNPGIDTQY
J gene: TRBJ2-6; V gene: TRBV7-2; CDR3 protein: ASSVSGTRGANVLT
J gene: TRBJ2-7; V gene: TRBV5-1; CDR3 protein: ASSSAGIAYEQY